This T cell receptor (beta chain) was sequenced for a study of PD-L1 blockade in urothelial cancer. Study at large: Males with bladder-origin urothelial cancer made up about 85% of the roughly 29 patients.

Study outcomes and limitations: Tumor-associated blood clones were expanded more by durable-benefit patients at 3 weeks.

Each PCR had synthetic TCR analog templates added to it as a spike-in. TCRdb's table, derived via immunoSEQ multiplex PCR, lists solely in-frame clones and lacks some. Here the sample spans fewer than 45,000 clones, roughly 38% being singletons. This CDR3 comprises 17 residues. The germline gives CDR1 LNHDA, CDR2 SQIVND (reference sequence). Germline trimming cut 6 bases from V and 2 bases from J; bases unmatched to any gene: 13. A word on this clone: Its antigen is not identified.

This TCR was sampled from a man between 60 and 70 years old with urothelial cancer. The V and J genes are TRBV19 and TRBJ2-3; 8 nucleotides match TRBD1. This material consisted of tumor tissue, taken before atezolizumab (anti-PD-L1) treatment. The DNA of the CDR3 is TGTGCCAGTAGCCGCCTGGGCAGGGGGCAAGTCACAGATACGCAGTATTTT. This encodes CASSRLGRGQVTDTQYF.